These T cell receptor beta chains were read from a single sample in a study of cytomegalovirus exposure and HLA in healthy donors. Assay: immunoSEQ multiplex PCR; the TCRdb copy retains only in-frame clones and omits some. The table lists about 120,000 clones, approximately 72% of them singletons. Sequencing used PBMCs. The source of these receptors is a man aged 18-30 years in good health and CMV-seronegative. The CDR3 runs from the conserved cysteine through the conserved F or W. The order of the fields is J gene, CDR3 length, V gene, CDR3 protein.

j_gene: TRBJ1-4; len: 12; v_gene: TRBV5-6; CDR3aa: CGRTGKVWGLFF
j_gene: TRBJ2-1; len: 16; v_gene: TRBV30; CDR3aa: CAWSSWNAGPYNEQFF
j_gene: TRBJ1-4; len: 11; v_gene: TRBV6-5; CDR3aa: CASRLNEKLFF
j_gene: TRBJ2-7; len: 11; v_gene: TRBV20-1; CDR3aa: CSATHKNEQYF
j_gene: TRBJ2-6; len: 18; v_gene: TRBV28; CDR3aa: CASSPTGTGGSGANVLTF
j_gene: TRBJ2-3; len: 15; v_gene: TRBV6-1; CDR3aa: CASSGLSGGSDTQYF
j_gene: TRBJ2-1; len: 11; v_gene: TRBV28; CDR3aa: CASSLREEQFF
j_gene: TRBJ1-2; len: 18; v_gene: TRBV4-2; CDR3aa: CASSQLGARGGPQGGYTF
j_gene: TRBJ2-1; len: 16; v_gene: TRBV4-3; CDR3aa: CASSPRGSGRYNEQFF
j_gene: TRBJ2-5; len: 16; v_gene: TRBV10-1; CDR3aa: CASSDGLAGGQETQYF
j_gene: TRBJ2-7; len: 12; v_gene: TRBV15; CDR3aa: CATGRGSYEQYF
j_gene: TRBJ2-5; len: 12; v_gene: TRBV11-2; CDR3aa: CASSLLLDEQYF
j_gene: TRBJ1-6; len: 15; v_gene: TRBV6-5; CDR3aa: CASTYRDIYNSPLHF
j_gene: TRBJ2-5; len: 15; v_gene: TRBV27; CDR3aa: CASSLGRGPKETQYF
j_gene: TRBJ1-1; len: 14; v_gene: TRBV27; CDR3aa: CASSWRGWYTEAFF
j_gene: TRBJ2-1; len: 16; v_gene: TRBV15; CDR3aa: CATSRAGGPVYNEQFF
j_gene: TRBJ2-3; len: 12; v_gene: TRBV2; CDR3aa: CASSGDTDTQYF
j_gene: TRBJ2-5; len: 14; v_gene: TRBV6-1; CDR3aa: CASSELAALETQYF
j_gene: TRBJ2-1; len: 11; v_gene: TRBV2; CDR3aa: CAGQGYNEQFF
j_gene: TRBJ1-4; len: 17; v_gene: TRBV4-2; CDR3aa: CASSQAGTRTANEKLLF
j_gene: TRBJ1-5; len: 17; v_gene: TRBV7-3; CDR3aa: CAGSLPLNGQGDQPQHF
j_gene: TRBJ1-2; len: 11; v_gene: TRBV27; CDR3aa: CASSRVVSYTF
j_gene: TRBJ2-3; len: 14; v_gene: TRBV29-1; CDR3aa: CSVESGISTDTQYF
j_gene: TRBJ1-4; len: 16; v_gene: TRBV4-2; CDR3aa: CASSPGRDIAGEKLFF
j_gene: TRBJ2-7; len: 11; v_gene: TRBV7-8; CDR3aa: CASSLEREQYF
j_gene: TRBJ1-5; len: 14; v_gene: TRBV18; CDR3aa: CASSRQQGTQPQHF
j_gene: TRBJ2-7; len: 13; v_gene: TRBV7-9; CDR3aa: CASSSSVFYEQYF
j_gene: TRBJ1-1; len: 15; v_gene: TRBV19; CDR3aa: CASRTQPGYQSEAFF
j_gene: TRBJ1-2; len: 13; v_gene: TRBV19; CDR3aa: CASSRDRVYGYTF
j_gene: TRBJ2-7; len: 15; v_gene: TRBV27; CDR3aa: CASSPSPGQGYEQYF
j_gene: TRBJ2-7; len: 15; v_gene: TRBV19; CDR3aa: CASSIGRGRSYEQYF
j_gene: TRBJ1-2; len: 15; v_gene: TRBV19; CDR3aa: CASSIGRGGNYGYTF
j_gene: TRBJ1-2; len: 17; v_gene: TRBV5-1; CDR3aa: CASSLEGQGQYYYGYTF
j_gene: TRBJ2-2; len: 14; v_gene: TRBV27; CDR3aa: CASTKGGLSGELFF
j_gene: TRBJ1-3; len: 16; v_gene: TRBV5-5; CDR3aa: CASSGGGGFSGNTIYF
j_gene: TRBJ1-4; len: 13; v_gene: TRBV30; CDR3aa: CAWNRAIGEKLFF
j_gene: TRBJ2-1; len: 18; v_gene: TRBV5-6; CDR3aa: CASSLYGNGRGANNEQFF
j_gene: TRBJ2-7; len: 16; v_gene: TRBV5-1; CDR3aa: CASSIGQNLISYEQYF
j_gene: TRBJ1-1; len: 17; v_gene: TRBV11-2; CDR3aa: CASSLPSLSRGYTEAFF
j_gene: TRBJ1-2; len: 13; v_gene: TRBV15; CDR3aa: CATSKDRVDGYTF